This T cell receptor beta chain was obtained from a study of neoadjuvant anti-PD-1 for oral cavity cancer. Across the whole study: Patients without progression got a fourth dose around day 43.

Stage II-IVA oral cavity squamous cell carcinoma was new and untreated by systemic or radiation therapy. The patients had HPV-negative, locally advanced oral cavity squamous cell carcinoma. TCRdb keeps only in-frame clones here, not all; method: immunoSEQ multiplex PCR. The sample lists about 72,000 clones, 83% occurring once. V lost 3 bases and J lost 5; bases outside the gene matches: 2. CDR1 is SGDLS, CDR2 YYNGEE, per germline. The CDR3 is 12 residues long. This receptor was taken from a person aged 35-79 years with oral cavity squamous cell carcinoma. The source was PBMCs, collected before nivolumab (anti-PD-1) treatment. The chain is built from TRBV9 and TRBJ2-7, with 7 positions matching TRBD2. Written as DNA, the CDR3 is TGTGCCAGCAGCGGTGGGGGGGACGAGCAGTACTTC. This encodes CASSGGGDEQYF.